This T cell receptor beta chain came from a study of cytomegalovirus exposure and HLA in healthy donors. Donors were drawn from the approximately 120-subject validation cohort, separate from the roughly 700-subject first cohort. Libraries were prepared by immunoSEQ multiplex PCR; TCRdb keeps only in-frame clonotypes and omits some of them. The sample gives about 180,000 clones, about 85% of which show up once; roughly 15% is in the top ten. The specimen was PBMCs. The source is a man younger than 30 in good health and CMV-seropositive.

The CDR3 coding sequence is TGTGCCAGCAGTTACTCCCGGACAGGGGGCAACTATGGCTACACCTTC. It encodes CASSYSRTGGNYGYTF. This sequence joins TRBV6-5 and TRBJ1-2; 11 bases match TRBD1. Germline-derived CDR1 and CDR2 are MNHEY and SVGAGI. CDR3 length: 16 residues. The V gene end was trimmed by 0 bases and the J gene end by 2 bases; junction bases not matched to a gene: 2.